The entry below gives a single T cell receptor (beta chain) sequence along with its context. The germline gives CDR1 SGHRS, CDR2 YFSETQ. V was clipped by 4 bases and J by 1 base; unmatched bases: 13. The CDR3 has 17 residues. In the source study's methods: Nucleated cell counts were estimated from reference gene primer amplification. Clones were read by immunoSEQ multiplex PCR, and TCRdb kept only the in-frame ones, dropping some. That table furnishes V, J and clone size, whereas the DNA furnished D and trimming. This sample has 100,000 or so clones, with 70% to 90% found just once. These data are taken from a study of blood T cell repertoires in COVID-19. As for the study in general: T cells, B-cell-depleted T cells, or PBMCs supplied cDNA or gDNA.

The sequenced sample consisted of peripheral blood. The chain carries TRBV5-1 and TRBJ2-5, with 7 bases aligning to TRBD2. The clonotype was recovered from a human donor in a cohort sampled during active COVID-19. CDR3 coding DNA: TGCGCCAGCAGCCTTCTCATGACAGCGGGGTCCCAAGAGACCCAGTACTTC. Its translation is CASSLLMTAGSQETQYF.